The 22 T cell receptor beta chains listed next were all sequenced from one sample in a study of blood T cell repertoires in COVID-19. Some clones are missing from TCRdb's copy, which holds only in-frame ones; the method was immunoSEQ multiplex PCR. The sample lists 490,000 or so clones; about 88% were seen once. Sample: PBMCs or T cells enriched from blood (not recorded which). The receptor source for this set is a woman in her sixties or seventies who had recovered from COVID-19.

The V call is TRBV12-3 or TRBV12-4, the J call TRBJ1-6; D ambiguous. The CDR3 consists of 13 residues. V was clipped by 8 bases and J by 10 bases, with 15 bases between them. In nucleotides, the CDR3 is TGTGCCAGCGGTAGAGGGAGTATATCACCCCTCCACTTT. Translating it yields CASGRGSISPLHF.

V gene TRBV2 combines with J gene TRBJ2-7; maybe TRBD1 (6 bases). Trimming removed 7 bases at V and 3 bases at J, with 16 bases between. CDR1 is SNHLY and CDR2 is FYNNEI in the germline V gene. This CDR3 region has 14 residues. CDR3 bases: TGTGCCAGCACCCATCAGGGGCCCTTCTACGAGCAGTACTTC. It yields the protein CASTHQGPFYEQYF.

V and J are TRBV4-1 and TRBJ2-3, with D possibly being TRBD2 (7 bases). V was clipped by 1 base and J by 1 base, with 15 bases between them. The CDR3 is 17 residues long. CDR1 is MGHRA and CDR2 is YSYEKL in the germline V gene. CDR3 in DNA: TGCGCCAGCAGCCAAGGGAGGGCGCGGGGGCGCACAGATACGCAGTATTTT. Encoded protein: CASSQGRARGRTDTQYF.

The chain combines TRBV2 with TRBJ1-5; TRBD1 aligns across 7 bases. The CDR3 consists of 13 residues. Per the germline V gene, CDR1 is SNHLY and CDR2 is FYNNEI. J was trimmed by 9 bases and V by 6 bases; bases with no gene match: 8. CDR3 sequence (DNA): TGTGCCAGCAGGAGACAGGGCCAGGGGCCCCAGCATTTT. As protein: CASRRQGQGPQHF.

This clone turned up a few times. The chain is built from TRBV2 and TRBJ1-6; D gene uncertain. V was cut by 2 bases and J by 0 bases, with 14 bases left in between. The CDR3 runs 18 residues. The germline CDR1 and CDR2 sequences are SNHLY and FYNNEI. The CDR3 DNA is TGTGCCAGCAGTGAAACTCCCCCGGGGAGCTCCTATAATTCACCCCTCCACTTT. It yields the protein CASSETPPGSSYNSPLHF.

This clone was detected once. The chain is built from TRBV7-6 and TRBJ2-3; 7 bases map to TRBD2. The germline V gene has CDR1 SGHVS and CDR2 FNYEAQ. Trimming at V came to 5 bases and at J to 1 base, leaving 6 bases not matched to a gene. There are 15 residues in the CDR3. The CDR3 DNA reads TGTGCCAGCAGCCTACTAGCGTCGGGCACAGATACGCAGTATTTT. It is translated as CASSLLASGTDTQYF. Supplemented by reference TRBV7-6 and TRBJ2-3, the full variable domain reads GAGVSQSPRYKVTKRGQDVALRCDPISGHVSLYWYRQALGQGPEFLTYFNYEAQQDKSGLPNDRFSAERPEGSISTLTIQRTEQRDSAMYRCASSLLASGTDTQYFGPGTRLTVL.

For the CDR3, the DNA is TGTGCCAGCCTAGGGACAGATGGCTACACCTTC. Its translation is CASLGTDGYTF. The chain combines TRBV11-2 with TRBJ1-2; 7 bases align to TRBD1. The J segment lost 6 bases and the V segment lost 8 bases, leaving 3 bases of the junction unmatched. CDR1 SGHAT and CDR2 FQNNGV come from the germline V gene. The CDR3 sequence is 11 residues long.

This rearrangement joins TRBV12-5 to TRBJ2-6; no clear D. V was pared by 0 bases and J by 0 bases, with 3 bases between. The germline gives CDR1 LGHNT, CDR2 FRNRAP. There are 15 residues in the CDR3. The CDR3 spells CASGLVLSGANVLTF. In DNA form, the CDR3 reads TGTGCTAGTGGTTTGGTACTCTCTGGGGCCAACGTCCTGACTTTC.

The J gene is TRBJ1-4, the V gene TRBV6-1, with 7 bases that match TRBD1. The CDR3 loop spans 15 amino acids. The ends lost 2 bases at V and 4 bases at J; junction bases unmatched: 4. CDR1 is MNHNS, CDR2 SASEGT, per germline. The CDR3 is CASSEKGGLNEKLFF. DNA for the CDR3: TGTGCCAGCAGTGAAAAAGGGGGCCTTAATGAAAAACTGTTTTTT.

The chain couples TRBV19 to TRBJ2-1; weak D call: TRBD1 (7 bases). The CDR3 spans 19 residues. V gave up 5 bases and J gave up 10 bases, with 33 bases separating them. Germline lookup yields CDR1 LNHDA and CDR2 SQIVND (reference sequence). CDR3 in DNA: TGTGCCAGTAGTCCAACGGCCCACAGGGGCGGGGTAAAACTAGGGGAGCAGTTCTTC. Encoded protein: CASSPTAHRGGVKLGEQFF.

This chain connects TRBV19 to TRBJ1-1, with 8 bases that match TRBD1. Germline V gene lookup returns CDR1 LNHDA and CDR2 SQIVND (reference sequence). This CDR3 contains 12 residues. V shed 3 bases and J 9 bases; nucleotides not matched to a gene: 3. CDR3 sequence reads: CASSISRGQAFF. CDR3 sequence (DNA): TGTGCCAGTAGTATCAGCAGGGGGCAAGCTTTCTTT.

The V and J genes are TRBV2 and TRBJ1-3; 12 nucleotides align to TRBD1. V trimming: 2 bases; J trimming: 4 bases; junction bases outside the gene matches: 3. CDR1 and CDR2 (germline): SNHLY, FYNNEI. CDR3 size: 16 residues. In DNA form, the CDR3 reads TGTGCCAGCAGTGAACCGGGACAGGGGGCCGGAAACACCATATATTTT. Translated: CASSEPGQGAGNTIYF.

The V and J genes are TRBV7-9 and TRBJ1-2, with D possibly TRBD1 on 6 matching bases. V was cut by 1 base and J by 6 bases, with 9 bases left in between. Germline V gene data show CDR1 as SEHNR and CDR2 as FQNEAQ (reference sequence). This CDR3 has 13 residues. The CDR3 reads CASSLGQVHGYTF. The DNA of the CDR3 is TGTGCCAGCAGCTTAGGACAGGTTCATGGCTACACCTTC.

This rearrangement joins TRBV2 to TRBJ1-4, with 8 bases fitting TRBD1. Germline-derived CDR1 and CDR2 are SNHLY and FYNNEI. V dropped 6 bases and J dropped 7; count of bases not matched to a gene: 10. This CDR3 is built from 15 residues. The CDR3 nucleotides read TGTGCCAGCAGCCCTTCCAGGGGGCTCGGTGAAAAACTGTTTTTT. The encoded protein is CASSPSRGLGEKLFF.

The rearrangement links TRBV2 to TRBJ2-2; TRBD2 is a possible D gene (6 bases). The germline CDR1 and CDR2 sequences are SNHLY and FYNNEI. CDR3 length equals 15 residues. Trimming left V 2 bases short and J 6 bases short, with 13 bases between. The chain's CDR3 is CASSEPQGGAGELFF. CDR3 sequence (DNA): TGTGCCAGCAGTGAACCGCAGGGCGGGGCCGGGGAGCTGTTTTTT.

In its sample, this clone was seen once. This chain joins TRBV6-5 and TRBJ1-3; D uncertain. V gave up 7 bases and J gave up 0 bases, with 7 bases separating them. From germline, CDR1 is MNHEY and CDR2 SVGAGI. The CDR3 totals 13 residues. The DNA for the CDR3 is TGTGCCAGCATGGAGTTCTCTGGAAACACCATATATTTT. It encodes CASMEFSGNTIYF.

The V call is TRBV5-5, the J call TRBJ1-5; TRBD1 might be the D (5 bases). The CDR3 sequence is 14 residues long. CDR1 SGHKS and CDR2 YYEKEE come from the germline V gene (reference sequence). Trimming shortened V by 0 bases and J by 5 bases, and 9 bases separated the two germline ends. CDR3 region: CASSLAGRDQPQHF. The CDR3 DNA reads as TGTGCCAGCAGCTTGGCAGGGAGGGATCAGCCCCAGCATTTT.

This clone came up a few times. The V gene is TRBV25-1, the J gene TRBJ1-4, with no clear D. The CDR3 is made up of 15 amino acids. Germline assignment: CDR1 MGHDK and CDR2 SYGVNS. Trimming cost V 5 bases and J 5 bases, with 15 bases left between them. The DNA for the CDR3 is TGTGCCAGCAGTCAGTCCTCCTTCTTGAATGAAAAACTGTTTTTT. Protein: CASSQSSFLNEKLFF.

V is TRBV3-1 (or the pseudogene TRBV3-2) and J is TRBJ2-1; possibly TRBD2 for D (5 bases). V lost 2 bases and J lost 4, with 15 bases in between. Looked up from germline, CDR1 is LGHDT and CDR2 is YNNKEL (reference sequence). The CDR3 sequence is 16 residues long. The CDR3, as DNA: TGTGCCAGCAGCCAATTCGGCACCGGGATATACAATGAGCAGTTCTTC. Amino acids: CASSQFGTGIYNEQFF.

This clone has more than one count but fewer than ten. The chain joins TRBV4-2 to TRBJ1-2; 7 nucleotides align to TRBD1. CDR1 and CDR2 (germline): LGHNA, YNFKEQ. Trimming removed 4 bases from V and 5 bases from J; junction bases left unmatched: 10. This CDR3 is 15 amino acids long. This CDR3 reads CASSPGGKGSYGYTF. The CDR3 DNA is TGTGCCAGCAGCCCAGGGGGAAAGGGTTCATATGGCTACACCTTC.

The rearrangement joins TRBV6-1 to TRBJ2-5; D perhaps matches TRBD2 (6 bases). This CDR3 is built from 15 residues. The germline V gene encodes CDR1 MNHNS and CDR2 SASEGT. V lost 1 base and J lost 4, with 13 bases in between. CDR3 sequence: CASSEVKTSPETQYF. Written as DNA, the CDR3 is TGTGCCAGCAGTGAAGTCAAAACTAGCCCAGAGACCCAGTACTTC.

This clone was counted once. The chain is built from TRBV19 and TRBJ1-3, with a possible D match to TRBD1 (5 bases). Per the germline V gene, CDR1 is LNHDA and CDR2 is SQIVND (reference sequence). The CDR3 covers 14 residues. V lost 7 bases and J lost 0, with 10 bases in between. Here the CDR3 reads CASTRVGSGNTIYF. CDR3 sequence (DNA): TGTGCCAGTACCAGGGTGGGCTCTGGAAACACCATATATTTT.